Below are 27 T cell receptor beta chains sequenced from a single sample in a study of T cells in Graves' hyperthyroidism and ophthalmopathy. RNA transcripts yielded amplified TCR beta CDR3 regions. TCR CDR3 regions were first amplified by RT-PCR with HTBI primers. TCRdb fed the multiplex PCR reads into MiXCR, producing one record per CDR3 protein. The sample has 700,000 or so distinct CDR3 sequences, 16% seen once. The sequenced sample was blood. All receptors derive from a man between 18 and 35 years old with Graves' hyperthyroidism.

This chain uses TRBV19 with TRBJ1-1, with 8 positions matching TRBD1. J gave up 5 bases and V 10 bases, and 9 bases lay outside the gene matches. The germline V gene has CDR1 LNHDA and CDR2 SQIVND (reference sequence). This CDR3 contains 13 residues. CDR3 region: CATRQGRGTEAFF. The CDR3 coding sequence is TGTGCCACCCGACAGGGGAGGGGGACTGAAGCTTTCTTT. The variable domain in full, completed from reference TRBV19 and TRBJ1-1, reads DGGITQSPKYLFRKEGQNVTLSCEQNLNHDAMYWYRQDPGQGLRLIYYSQIVNDFQKGDIAEGYSVSREKKESFPLTVTSAQKNPTAFYLCATRQGRGTEAFFGQGTRLTVV.

This clonotype came up many times. J is TRBJ1-2 and V is TRBV28; D may be TRBD1 (5 bases). The CDR3 runs 12 residues. The V end was cut by 4 bases, the J end by 7 bases, with 10 bases between. CDR1 and CDR2 (germline): MDHEN, SYDVKM. The CDR3 nucleotides are TGTGCCAGCAGTTGGCGGGGCTCTGGCTACACCTTC. Translated: CASSWRGSGYTF.

This clonotype turned up a few times. The chain's CDR3 is CASRGAGAFPGELFF. As DNA, the CDR3 is TGTGCCAGCAGGGGAGCGGGAGCGTTCCCCGGGGAGCTGTTTTTT. The V and J genes are TRBV12-3 or TRBV12-4 and TRBJ2-2, with TRBD2 matching 8 bases. This CDR3 contains 15 residues. V trimming: 6 bases; J trimming: 6 bases; junction bases outside the gene matches: 9.

This sequence joins TRBV6-1 and TRBJ1-2; 8 bases match TRBD1. Per the germline V gene, CDR1 is MNHNS and CDR2 is SASEGT. V shed 6 bases and J 6 bases; nucleotides not matched to a gene: 6. CDR3 length: 13 residues. The CDR3 is CASREDRDDGYTF. CDR3 DNA: TGTGCCAGCAGGGAGGACAGGGATGATGGCTACACCTTC.

The rearrangement links TRBV15 to TRBJ1-1, with D hard to call. Trimming shortened V by 4 bases and J by 3 bases, and 9 bases separated the two germline ends. The germline CDR1 and CDR2 sequences are LNHNV and YYDKDF (reference sequence). This CDR3 is built from 13 residues. The CDR3 DNA is TGTGCCACCAGCATCCGACAAGACACTGAAGCTTTCTTT. Translating gives CATSIRQDTEAFF.

This clonotype was counted at least ten times. The V and J genes are TRBV10-3 and TRBJ2-1; weak D call: TRBD1 (5 bases). V lost 7 bases and J lost 0, with 10 bases in between. This CDR3 is 14 amino acids long. Germline V gene sequence: CDR1 ENHRY, CDR2 SYGVKD. CDR3 sequence (DNA): TGTGCCATCACGCGAGACAGCTCCTACAATGAGCAGTTCTTC. This encodes CAITRDSSYNEQFF.

There are many counts of this clonotype. The V call is TRBV28, the J call TRBJ2-7; possibly TRBD1 for D (6 bases). The CDR3 is 12 residues long. V gave up 6 bases and J gave up 5 bases, with 11 bases separating them. The germline CDR1 and CDR2 sequences are MDHEN and SYDVKM. CDR3 DNA sequence: TGTGCCAGCAGGTTCAAGGGGGACGAGCAGTACTTC. Translating gives CASRFKGDEQYF.

There are many counts of this clonotype. The J gene is TRBJ2-7, the V gene TRBV11-2, with TRBD2 matching over 10 bases. V dropped 5 bases and J dropped 5; count of bases not matched to a gene: 6. The CDR3 is made up of 14 amino acids. In germline, CDR1 is SGHAT, CDR2 FQNNGV. The CDR3 is CASSRSGRFNEQYF. The CDR3 DNA sequence: TGTGCCAGCAGCCGTAGCGGGAGGTTCAACGAGCAGTACTTC.

This clonotype was recorded at least ten times. The chain carries TRBV28 and TRBJ2-1, with D perhaps matching TRBD2 (5 bases). Between the trimmed V and J ends, which lost 3 bases and 4 bases, there was a span of 13 bases. This CDR3 has 15 residues. Germline V CDR1 and CDR2: MDHEN, SYDVKM. This CDR3 is CASSFKGLFYNEQFF. The CDR3, as DNA: TGTGCCAGCAGTTTCAAAGGACTTTTTTACAATGAGCAGTTCTTC.

This rearrangement joins TRBV7-9 to TRBJ2-7, with D maybe TRBD2 (6 bases). Deletions cut 7 bases from V and 5 bases from J, with 12 bases between. This CDR3 contains 12 residues. Germline V CDR1 and CDR2: SEHNR, FQNEAQ (reference sequence). The CDR3 coding sequence is TGTGCCAGCACGGTGGGACTCAACGAGCAGTACTTC. The encoded protein is CASTVGLNEQYF.

Comment on this clonotype: A read error may account for a junction end that differs from germline. J is TRBJ2-4 and V is TRBV28; D possibly uses TRBD1 or TRBD2 (6 bases each). Germline V lookup: CDR1 MDHEN, CDR2 SYDVKM. The CDR3 sequence is 16 residues long. DNA of the CDR3: TGTGCCAGCACCCCGGGGGCGGCACTAGCCAAAAACATTCAGCACTTC. Translation: CASTPGAALAKNIQHF. Full variable domain (missing parts from reference TRBV28 and TRBJ2-4): DVKVTQSSRYLVKRTGEKVFLECVQDMDHENMFWYRQDPGLGLRLIYFSYDVKMKEKGDIPEGYSVSREKKERFSLILESASTNQTSMYLCASTPGAALAKNIQHFGAGTRLSVL.

V is TRBV7-9 and J is TRBJ1-2; D perhaps matches TRBD1 (6 bases). The CDR3 extends over 15 amino acids. Germline CDR1 and CDR2: SEHNR and FQNEAQ (reference sequence). V lost 1 base and J 4 bases, leaving 13 bases between the germline ends. CDR3 amino acids: CASSLDGGLTYGYTF. As DNA, the CDR3 is TGTGCCAGCAGCTTAGATGGGGGCCTTACCTATGGCTACACCTTC. Complete variable domain (other parts from reference TRBV7-9 and TRBJ1-2): DTGVSQNPRHKITKRGQNVTFRCDPISEHNRLYWYRQTLGQGPEFLTYFQNEAQLEKSRLLSDRFSAERPKGSFSTLEIQRTEQGDSAMYLCASSLDGGLTYGYTFGSGTRLTVV.

This clonotype has only a few counts. This sequence joins TRBV6-1 and TRBJ2-4; possible D gene TRBD1, 5 bases. Germline CDR1 and CDR2: MNHNS and SASEGT. The CDR3 covers 15 residues. Trimming pared 6 bases from V and 0 bases from J, leaving 12 bases between. The CDR3: CASRRQQVAKNIQYF. In nucleotides, the CDR3 is TGTGCCAGCAGGAGGCAACAGGTAGCCAAAAACATTCAGTACTTC.

The chain links TRBV20-1 to TRBJ2-7, with 16 bases matching TRBD2. The V and J ends lost 6 bases and 0 bases, in that order; junction bases with no gene match: 14. CDR3 length equals 19 residues. Germline loops: CDR1 DFQATT, CDR2 SNEGSKA (reference sequence). CDR3 region: CSALWGGLAGGTGSYEQYF. The CDR3 DNA sequence: TGCAGTGCCCTCTGGGGGGGACTAGCGGGAGGGACGGGCTCCTACGAGCAGTACTTC.

This clonotype was observed at least ten times. This chain joins TRBV12-3 or TRBV12-4 and TRBJ2-7; D is ambiguous. V was shortened by 2 bases and J by 5 bases, with 4 bases between the two germline ends. CDR3 size: 11 residues. The CDR3 sequence: CASSLYHEQYF. CDR3 DNA: TGTGCCAGCAGTTTATATCACGAGCAGTACTTC.

CDR3 DNA: TGTGCCAGCAGCCGGGACCCAGGGGACTACTATGGCTACACCTTC. Residues: CASSRDPGDYYGYTF. The V call is TRBV11-1, the J call TRBJ1-2; D perhaps matches TRBD1 (6 bases). The CDR3 spans 15 residues. Between the trimmed V and J ends, which lost 5 bases and 3 bases, there was a span of 16 bases. Germline V lookup: CDR1 SGHAT, CDR2 FQDESV (reference sequence).

This clonotype has more than one count but fewer than ten. V gene TRBV19 combines with J gene TRBJ2-3; 16 bases align to TRBD2. V dropped 5 bases and J dropped 6; count of bases not matched to a gene: 11. Germline-derived CDR1 and CDR2 are LNHDA and SQIVND (reference sequence). CDR3 length: 18 residues. CDR3: CASSGLGLAGGPGDTQYF. DNA of the CDR3: TGTGCCAGTAGTGGTCTGGGACTAGCGGGAGGGCCTGGGGATACGCAGTATTTT.

This clonotype was seen at least ten times. The chain links TRBV2 to TRBJ2-7; 7 bases map to TRBD2. The CDR3 is 11 amino acids. Germline V gene lookup returns CDR1 SNHLY and CDR2 FYNNEI. With V trimmed by 9 bases and J by 9 bases, 8 bases remained unmatched. The CDR3 DNA is TGTGCCAGTACACCTTTAGCGGGGCAGTACTTC. Translated, it gives CASTPLAGQYF.

The CDR3 loop is CASSRTGTGDYGEQFF. In nucleotides, the CDR3 is TGTGCCAGCAGCCGAACCGGGACAGGGGACTACGGAGAGCAGTTCTTC. The chain has TRBV6-2 or TRBV6-3 and TRBJ2-1; 10 nucleotides agree with TRBD1. Germline V gene data show CDR1 as MNHEY and CDR2 as SVGEGT. The CDR3 has 16 amino acids. The ends lost 6 bases at V and 10 bases at J; junction bases unmatched: 15.

This clonotype was detected a few times. This sequence joins TRBV28 and TRBJ1-5; TRBD1 matches 8 bases. V gave up 6 bases and J gave up 3 bases; unmatched junction bases: 10. Germline V lookup: CDR1 MDHEN, CDR2 SYDVKM. There are 16 residues in the CDR3. CDR3 in DNA: TGTGCCAGCAGACCTCAGACAGGGGCTTCCAATCAGCCCCAGCATTTT. This gives the protein CASRPQTGASNQPQHF.

A few counts support this clonotype. The chain uses TRBV6-2 or TRBV6-3 and TRBJ2-1, with D uncertain. V was trimmed by 2 bases and J by 4 bases, leaving 15 bases between them. The CDR3 extends over 16 amino acids. The germline gives CDR1 MNHEY, CDR2 SVGEGT. The CDR3, as DNA: TGTGCCAGCAGTTACCGAAGTGGGGTCGGGTACAATGAGCAGTTCTTC. Amino acids: CASSYRSGVGYNEQFF.

This clonotype showed up many times. The chain recombines TRBV18 with TRBJ2-7; D may be TRBD1 (7 bases). This CDR3 comprises 15 residues. V gave up 2 bases and J gave up 2 bases, with 13 bases separating them. Germline V CDR1 and CDR2: KGHSH, LQKENI. For the CDR3, the DNA is TGTGCCAGCTCACCAGGGCAGGGGGGAGCCTACGAGCAGTACTTC. Protein sequence: CASSPGQGGAYEQYF. Based on the CDR3 plus reference TRBV18 and TRBJ2-7, the full variable domain is NAGVMQNPRHLVRRRGQEARLRCSPMKGHSHVYWYRQLPEEGLKFMVYLQKENIIDESGMPKERFSAEFPKEGPSILRIQQVVRGDSAAYFCASSPGQGGAYEQYFGPGTRLTVT.

This clonotype came up many times. The chain is built from TRBV10-3 and TRBJ1-4, with D perhaps TRBD1 (5 bases). The germline V gene encodes CDR1 ENHRY and CDR2 SYGVKD. The ends were cut back, 10 bases at V and 8 bases at J, with 17 bases in the middle. The CDR3 is 13 residues long. This CDR3 reads CATAGGKGEKLFF. In DNA, the CDR3 is TGTGCCACCGCCGGGGGGAAGGGAGAAAAACTGTTTTTT.

This clonotype has at least ten counts. The chain is built from TRBV12-3 or TRBV12-4 and TRBJ2-5; 9 nucleotides match TRBD2. The trim removed 6 bases at V and 2 bases at J, leaving 13 bases unmatched. This CDR3 contains 17 residues. DNA of the CDR3: TGTGCCAGCAGCAACCCCCGCGGCGGGAGGGTGCAAGAGACCCAGTACTTC. Protein: CASSNPRGGRVQETQYF.

This clonotype was picked up a small number of times. This chain uses TRBV6-2 or TRBV6-3 with TRBJ1-2, with TRBD1 as a possible D gene (5 bases). The germline CDR1 and CDR2 sequences are MNHEY and SVGEGT. Between the trimmed V and J ends, which lost 5 bases and 8 bases, there was a span of 12 bases. The CDR3 extends over 12 amino acids. CDR3 sequence reads: CASSMTVRGYTF. The CDR3 bases are TGTGCCAGCAGTATGACAGTTCGGGGCTACACCTTC.

The J gene is TRBJ2-1, the V gene TRBV4-1; 7 bases line up with TRBD1. The CDR3 has 17 amino acids. Germline V gene lookup returns CDR1 MGHRA and CDR2 YSYEKL. Unmatched junction bases numbered 8, after V lost 0 bases and J lost 3 bases. The CDR3 loop reads CASSQDVGQSFYNEQFF. CDR3 in DNA: TGCGCCAGCAGCCAAGATGTGGGACAGTCCTTCTACAATGAGCAGTTCTTC.

The genes are TRBV7-9 and TRBJ1-3, with D unresolved. Trimming shortened V by 1 base and J by 0 bases, and 13 bases separated the two germline ends. The CDR3 spans 17 residues. Germline CDR1 and CDR2: SEHNR and FQNEAQ (reference sequence). The CDR3 protein is CASSLGGSGISGNTIYF. The CDR3 bases are TGTGCCAGCAGCTTAGGAGGGTCAGGTATCTCTGGAAACACCATATATTTT.